Listed below are T cell receptor beta chains from one sample, sequenced in a study of T cell responses to AZD1222 COVID-19 vaccine. Using immunoSEQ multiplex PCR, the repertoire was profiled, and TCRdb retains in-frame clones only, with some absent. Among roughly 150,000 clones listed, around 92% were seen once. Sequencing was performed on peripheral blood, taken 28 days after the second AZD1222 dose. Source of these receptors: an adult who received the AZD1222 COVID-19 vaccine. Both conserved end residues are part of each CDR3. The D gene is left open where the match is weak. Some rows have no size entry. The others give once, few or many, or a class for an expanded clone.

clone_size cdr3_length j_call d_call v_call cdr3_nt cdr3_aa
. 15 TRBJ1-5 . TRBV18 TGTGCCAGCTCACCGGCTCAGGCGGGAGGGCAGCCCCAGCATTTT CASSPAQAGGQPQHF
. 17 TRBJ2-7 TRBD1 TRBV19 TGTGCCAGTAGCGGACGCCGGGACAGTTATAGCTCCTACGAGCAGTACTTC CASSGRRDSYSSYEQYF
. 12 TRBJ1-1 . TRBV28 TGTGCCAGCAGTTTGGGCGGACCTGAAGCTTTCTTT CASSLGGPEAFF
. 15 TRBJ2-2 . TRBV10-3 TGTGCCATCAGTGAGTCCCGGGCAGGGGCCGGGGAGCTGTTTTTT CAISESRAGAGELFF
. 14 TRBJ1-2 . TRBV19 TGTGCCATCAAAGCCGTGACCCGAGCGGGCGGCTACACCTTC CAIKAVTRAGGYTF
. 17 TRBJ1-2 TRBD1 TRBV14 TGTGCCAGCAGCCCCCCAAGTAACAGGGGGGGCAGCGATGGCTACACCTTC CASSPPSNRGGSDGYTF
. 14 TRBJ1-4 . TRBV15 TGTGCCACCGGGCAGGGGTTAACTAATGAAAAACTGTTTTTT CATGQGLTNEKLFF
. 15 TRBJ1-1 . TRBV4-1 TGCGCCAGCAGCCTCCATCCCCAGAGGAACACTGAAGCTTTCTTT CASSLHPQRNTEAFF
. 13 TRBJ1-5 . TRBV30 TGTGCCTGCACCCGCGGGGCAAATCAGCCCCAGCATTTT CACTRGANQPQHF
. 15 TRBJ2-3 TRBD2 TRBV6-5 TGTGCCAGCGAGGCGGGAGGGCAAAGCACAGATACGCAGTATTTT CASEAGGQSTDTQYF
. 15 TRBJ2-7 . TRBV15 TGTGCCACCAGCAGAGATGCAGGTGGACGCTACGAGCAGTACTTC CATSRDAGGRYEQYF
once 13 TRBJ2-1 . TRBV7-3 TGTGCCAGCAGTCGGACTCGGACCAATGAGCAGTTCTTC CASSRTRTNEQFF
. 15 TRBJ2-1 TRBD2 TRBV11-2 TGTGCCAGCAGCTTAGGGACTAGCGGGACCAATGAGCAGTTCTTC CASSLGTSGTNEQFF
. 17 TRBJ1-1 . TRBV27 TGTGCCAGCAGCCCCGTTAGGGGTGGGAATATGAACACTGAAGCTTTCTTT CASSPVRGGNMNTEAFF
. 18 TRBJ2-7 TRBD2 TRBV10-1 TGCGCCAGCATCCGCCCGGGACTAGCGGGAGTCCCCCACTACGAGCAGTACTTC CASIRPGLAGVPHYEQYF
. 15 TRBJ1-1 . TRBV21-1 TGTGCCAGCAGCAAAGTAGACAGGTCTGTCACTGAAGCTTTCTTT CASSKVDRSVTEAFF
few 17 TRBJ2-4 TRBD2 TRBV4-2 TGTGCCAGCAGCCAAGTGGGGACTAGCGGCCCCAAAAACATTCAGTACTTC CASSQVGTSGPKNIQYF
. 15 TRBJ2-2 TRBD1 TRBV19 TGTGCCAGTAGTAAAGTGGACAGGAGGACCGGGGAGCTGTTTTTT CASSKVDRRTGELFF
. 13 TRBJ2-2 . TRBV30 TGTGCCTGGAGTACTTGGGACACCGGGGAGCTGTTTTTT CAWSTWDTGELFF
once 18 TRBJ1-5 . TRBV7-6 TGTGCCAGCAGCCCTACCGCGCGAACCAGGGGTAGCAATCAGCCCCAGCATTTT CASSPTARTRGSNQPQHF